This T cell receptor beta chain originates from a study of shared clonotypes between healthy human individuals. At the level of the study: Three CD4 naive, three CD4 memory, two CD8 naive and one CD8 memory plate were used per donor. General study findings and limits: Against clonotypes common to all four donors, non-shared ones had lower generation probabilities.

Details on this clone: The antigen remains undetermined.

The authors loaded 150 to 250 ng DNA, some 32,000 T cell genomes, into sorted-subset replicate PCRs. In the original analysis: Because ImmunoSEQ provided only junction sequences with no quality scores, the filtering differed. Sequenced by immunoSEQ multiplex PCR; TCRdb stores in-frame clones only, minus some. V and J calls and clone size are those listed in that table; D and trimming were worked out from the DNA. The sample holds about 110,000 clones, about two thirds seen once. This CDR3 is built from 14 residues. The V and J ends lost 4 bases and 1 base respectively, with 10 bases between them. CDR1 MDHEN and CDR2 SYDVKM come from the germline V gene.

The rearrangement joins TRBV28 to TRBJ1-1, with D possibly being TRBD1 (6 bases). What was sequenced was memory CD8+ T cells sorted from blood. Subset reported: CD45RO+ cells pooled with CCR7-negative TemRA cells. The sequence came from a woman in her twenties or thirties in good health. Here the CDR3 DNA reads TGTGCCAGCAGTTCAAACAGGGCGAACACTGAAGCTTTCTTT. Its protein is CASSSNRANTEAFF.